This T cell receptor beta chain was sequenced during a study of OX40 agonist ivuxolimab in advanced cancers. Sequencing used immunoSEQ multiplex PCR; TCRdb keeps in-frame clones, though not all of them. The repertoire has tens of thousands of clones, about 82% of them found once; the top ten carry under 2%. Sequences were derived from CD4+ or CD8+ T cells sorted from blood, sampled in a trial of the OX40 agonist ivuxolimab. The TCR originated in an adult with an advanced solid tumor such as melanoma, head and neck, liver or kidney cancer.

In DNA form, the CDR3 reads TGTGCCAGCAGTGAAAACCTAGCGGGAGGGGCAGATACGCAGTATTTT. Amino acids: CASSENLAGGADTQYF. The chain joins TRBV2 to TRBJ2-3; TRBD2 agrees at 12 bases. Trimming at V came to 2 bases and at J to 4 bases, leaving 4 bases not matched to a gene. CDR1 and CDR2 (germline): SNHLY, FYNNEI. This CDR3 has 16 residues.